The 4 T cell receptor beta chains in this list originate from one sample, sequenced in a study of Graves' ophthalmopathy and Graves' hyperthyroidism (dated by TCRdb to the late 2010s). The sequencer listed for this sample is Illumina HiSeq 2000. For repertoire sequencing, the TCR beta CDR3 regions were amplified from RNA transcripts. The first round was an RT-PCR using HTBI primers with the Qiagen OneStep RT-PCR kit, and this first round was followed by a second-round multiplex PCR, then size selection and purification. Using fastp trimming at Q25 and MiXCR clonotype assembly, TCRdb reanalyzed the public sequencing data and kept in-frame beta chains. Merged by CDR3 protein, the rows form single entries marked with the most common genes and DNA. For this sample the table gives some 1.1 million distinct CDR3 sequences, of which about 36% were detected only once. Approximately 12% of the sample is held by the ten biggest clonotypes.

The sequenced material came from peripheral blood or thyroid tissue (not recorded which). These receptors all come from an adult man with Graves' hyperthyroidism.

This clonotype has ten or more counts. V and J are TRBV6-5 and TRBJ1-6; TRBD1 might be the D (5 bases). Germline V gives CDR1 MNHEY, CDR2 SVGAGI. V was clipped by 6 bases and J by 10 bases, with 19 bases between them. This CDR3 is 15 amino acids long. CDR3 loop: CASSLAGAVESPLHF. Here the CDR3 DNA reads TGTGCCAGCAGCTTGGCCGGGGCGGTCGAATCACCCCTCCACTTT.

V gene TRBV26 combines with J gene TRBJ1-4; TRBD1 is the table's D call, not checked against the DNA. TRBV26 is a pseudogene locus. The CDR3 is 15 residues long. The CDR3 bases are TGTGCCAGCAGTTCCGGGACAGGGGCTAGTGAAAAACTGTTTTTT. Protein product: CASSSGTGASEKLFF.

There are many counts of this clonotype. A read error may produce the germline difference seen at one junction end. CDR3 in DNA: TGTGCCAGTAGTATCAGGCCCGCGAACAGTGAAGCTTTCTTT. Translated, it gives CASSIRPANSEAFF. This rearrangement joins TRBV19 to TRBJ1-1; D call uncertain. The CDR3 totals 14 residues. The germline V gene encodes CDR1 LNHDA and CDR2 SQIVND (reference sequence).

This clonotype showed up just a few times. The chain is built from TRBV4-1 and TRBJ2-7; TRBD1 is a possible D gene (6 bases). This CDR3 comprises 16 residues. The V and J ends lost 3 bases and 3 bases respectively, with 18 bases between them. Looked up from germline, CDR1 is MGHRA and CDR2 is YSYEKL. CDR3 coding DNA: TGCGCCAGCAGCCAGGAACAGGGCCGCAGCGTCTACGAGCAGTACTTC. It codes for CASSQEQGRSVYEQYF.